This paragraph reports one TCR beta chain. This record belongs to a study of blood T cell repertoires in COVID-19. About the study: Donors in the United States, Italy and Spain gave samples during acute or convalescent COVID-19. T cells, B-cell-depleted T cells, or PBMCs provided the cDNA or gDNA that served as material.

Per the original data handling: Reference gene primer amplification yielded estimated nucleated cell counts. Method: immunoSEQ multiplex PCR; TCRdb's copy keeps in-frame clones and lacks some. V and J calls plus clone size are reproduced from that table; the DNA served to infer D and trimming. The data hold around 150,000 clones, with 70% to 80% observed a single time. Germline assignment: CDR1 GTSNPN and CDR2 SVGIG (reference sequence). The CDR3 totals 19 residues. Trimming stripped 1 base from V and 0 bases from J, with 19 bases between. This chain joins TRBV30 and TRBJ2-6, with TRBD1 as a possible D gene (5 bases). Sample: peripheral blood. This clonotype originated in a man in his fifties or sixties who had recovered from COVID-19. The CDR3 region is CAWSGGWTFPSSGANVLTF. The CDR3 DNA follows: TGTGCCTGGAGTGGGGGATGGACATTCCCTTCCTCTGGGGCCAACGTCCTGACTTTC.